This T cell receptor (beta chain) was sequenced in a study of cytomegalovirus exposure and HLA in healthy donors. This clone was detected once. Its antigen is as yet unknown. The repertoire was sequenced with immunoSEQ multiplex PCR; TCRdb's copy has only in-frame clones and lacks some. Among under 110,000 clones listed, 88% were seen once. While the first cohort had hundreds of subjects, the donors belonged to the separate validation cohort of over a hundred subjects. The study's findings and limits: Usually a TCR sequence was rare, but some public TCRs were found in many donors. TCR clusters originating in the first cohort tended to co-occur in the 110 or so validation repertoires, according to a later analysis. High sensitivity and specificity were reportedly achieved when the classifier diagnosed cytomegalovirus status.

The sequence derives from a woman aged 18-29 years in good health and CMV-seropositive. The material sequenced was PBMCs.

The CDR3 nucleotides are TGTGCCAGCAGCTTAGTAGCAGGGGATGAAAAACTGTTTTTT. This gives the protein CASSLVAGDEKLFF. This chain connects TRBV7-9 to TRBJ1-4, with D perhaps TRBD1 (6 bases). In germline, CDR1 is SEHNR, CDR2 FQNEAQ (reference sequence). The CDR3 totals 14 residues. Trimming took 1 base from V and 6 from J, leaving 9 bases between them.